Shown below are 21 T cell receptor beta chains from a single sample sequenced in a study of T cell responses to AZD1222 COVID-19 vaccine. The protocol was immunoSEQ multiplex PCR, while the TCRdb copy is restricted to in-frame clones and leaves out a portion. Of more than 140,000 clones in the sample, 88% were seen once. Sequenced material: peripheral blood, taken on day 0 of AZD1222 vaccination. These receptors all stem from an adult in good health.

J is TRBJ1-2 and V is TRBV6-5, with D possibly matching TRBD1 (5 bases). The CDR3 runs to 16 residues. Trimming pared 0 bases from V and 3 bases from J, leaving 14 bases between. Germline V CDR1 and CDR2: MNHEY, SVGAGI. CDR3 DNA: TGTGCCAGCAGTTACTCGATCGCAGAGGGACACTATGGCTACACCTTC. Translating gives CASSYSIAEGHYGYTF.

This clone was recorded a few times. V usage is TRBV6-5 and J usage is TRBJ2-7; D is unclear. Trimming cost V 0 bases and J 6 bases, with 9 bases left between them. The CDR3 covers 13 residues. Germline-derived CDR1 and CDR2 are MNHEY and SVGAGI. The CDR3 DNA is TGTGCCAGCAGTTACTCACTATGGGGCGAGCAGTACTTC. It yields the protein CASSYSLWGEQYF.

The CDR3 region is CASSLQGSDGYTF. The CDR3 nucleotides read TGTGCCAGCAGCCTACAGGGGTCGGATGGCTACACCTTC. The J gene is TRBJ1-2, the V gene TRBV5-5, with TRBD1 matching over 7 bases. CDR3 length: 13 amino acids. J was trimmed by 6 bases and V by 4 bases; bases with no gene match: 6. From germline, CDR1 is SGHKS and CDR2 YYEKEE (reference sequence).

The chain links TRBV11-1 to TRBJ1-4; D unclear. Germline lookup yields CDR1 SGHAT and CDR2 FQDESV (reference sequence). Trimming cost V 3 bases and J 5 bases, with 13 bases left between them. The CDR3 runs 15 residues. The CDR3 coding sequence is TGTGCCAGCAGCTTGGGCAGCCCCATCAATGAAAAACTGTTTTTT. It translates to CASSLGSPINEKLFF.

The chain uses TRBV25-1 and TRBJ2-5, with D tentatively TRBD1 (6 bases). This CDR3 contains 13 residues. V lost 2 bases and J lost 3, with 7 bases in between. Per the germline V gene, CDR1 is MGHDK and CDR2 is SYGVNS. CDR3 DNA: TGTGCCAGCAGTGAACGGACAGAAGAGACCCAGTACTTC. Protein sequence: CASSERTEETQYF.

The V gene is TRBV2, the J gene TRBJ2-7; 7 bases line up with TRBD2. V lost 9 bases to trimming and J lost 3 bases; unmatched junction nucleotides: 14. CDR3 length: 15 amino acids. From germline, CDR1 is SNHLY and CDR2 FYNNEI. DNA of the CDR3: TGTGCCAGTATAGCTGGGGGGAGGGTCCTCTACGAGCAGTACTTC. The encoded protein is CASIAGGRVLYEQYF.

The V and J genes are TRBV28 and TRBJ1-2, with 10 bases identical to TRBD1. Germline-derived CDR1 and CDR2 are MDHEN and SYDVKM. The J segment lost 7 bases and the V segment lost 5 bases, leaving 4 bases of the junction unmatched. The CDR3 spans 13 residues. This CDR3 reads CASSPTGGAGYTF. CDR3 coding DNA: TGTGCCAGCAGTCCGACAGGGGGCGCTGGCTACACCTTC.

CDR3 amino acids: CASSVSDGNYGYTF. The CDR3 region has the DNA TGTGCCAGCAGCGTATCAGACGGAAACTATGGCTACACCTTC. The rearrangement uses TRBV9 and TRBJ1-2; D is ambiguous. CDR1 SGDLS and CDR2 YYNGEE come from the germline V gene. V lost 1 base and J lost 2, with 9 bases in between. The CDR3 loop spans 14 amino acids. The variable domain in full, with the rest retrieved from reference TRBV9 and TRBJ1-2, is DSGVTQTPKHLITATGQRVTLRCSPRSGDLSVYWYQQSLDQGLQFLIQYYNGEERAKGNILERFSAQQFPDLHSELNLSSLELGDSALYFCASSVSDGNYGYTFGSGTRLTVV.

The J gene is TRBJ1-1, the V gene TRBV6-4; the D gene is possibly TRBD1 (5 bases). The CDR3 has 13 amino acids. V was cut by 3 bases and J by 6 bases, with 11 bases left in between. Germline CDR1 reads MRHNA; CDR2 reads SNTAGT. CDR3 region: CASSEGEHPEAFF. The DNA of the CDR3 is TGTGCCAGCAGTGAGGGGGAGCACCCTGAAGCTTTCTTT.

This clone was counted a few times. V is TRBV10-3 and J is TRBJ2-5, with 9 bases matching TRBD2. CDR1 and CDR2 from the germline V gene are ENHRY and SYGVKD. This CDR3 spans 14 amino acids. J was trimmed by 5 bases and V by 3 bases; bases with no gene match: 4. Here the CDR3 DNA reads TGTGCCATCAGTGACCTAGCGGGAAGGGAGACCCAGTACTTC. Translation gives CAISDLAGRETQYF.

This clone was picked up a small number of times. The CDR3: CASSKRQNTEAFF. The CDR3 DNA sequence: TGTGCCAGTAGTAAACGACAGAACACTGAAGCTTTCTTT. The rearrangement joins TRBV19 to TRBJ1-1; D not resolved. The CDR3 spans 13 residues. Deletions cut 4 bases from V and 1 base from J, with 7 bases between. Germline CDR1 and CDR2: LNHDA and SQIVND (reference sequence).

This chain links TRBV28 with TRBJ1-6, with 7 bases that match TRBD1. The CDR3 is 16 amino acids. Germline trimming cut 6 bases from V and 9 bases from J; bases unmatched to any gene: 14. The germline CDR1 and CDR2 sequences are MDHEN and SYDVKM. The CDR3 protein is CASSFPMGQLVSPLHF. The CDR3 coding sequence is TGTGCCAGCAGCTTCCCAATGGGACAGCTCGTTTCACCCCTCCACTTT. Full variable domain (outside the CDR3, taken from reference TRBV28 and TRBJ1-6): DVKVTQSSRYLVKRTGEKVFLECVQDMDHENMFWYRQDPGLGLRLIYFSYDVKMKEKGDIPEGYSVSREKKERFSLILESASTNQTSMYLCASSFPMGQLVSPLHFGNGTRLTVT.

This clone was observed a single time. This chain links TRBV15 with TRBJ2-1, with D possibly being TRBD1 (6 bases). V was cut by 1 base and J by 2 bases, with 9 bases left in between. Per germline, CDR1 LNHNV and CDR2 YYDKDF (reference sequence). The CDR3 is 15 residues long. The CDR3 DNA reads as TGTGCCACCAGCAGAGGGGACACACCCTACAATGAGCAGTTCTTC. Its protein product is CATSRGDTPYNEQFF.

The V call is TRBV5-1, the J call TRBJ2-7, with 7 bases matching TRBD1. This CDR3 has 14 residues. V trimming: 1 base; J trimming: 2 bases; junction bases outside the gene matches: 3. CDR1 and CDR2 from the germline V gene are SGHRS and YFSETQ. The CDR3 here is CASSLLGTAYEQYF. As DNA, the CDR3 is TGCGCCAGCAGCTTGCTCGGGACAGCCTACGAGCAGTACTTC.

The genes are TRBV7-2 and TRBJ2-7; 13 nucleotides agree with TRBD2. The V gene end was trimmed by 5 bases and the J gene end by 3 bases; junction bases not matched to a gene: 7. The germline CDR1 and CDR2 sequences are SGHTA and FQGNSA. The CDR3 sequence is 16 residues long. Here the CDR3 DNA reads TGTGCCAGCAGCCCCGGGACTAGCGGGACCCTCTACGAGCAGTACTTC. It yields the protein CASSPGTSGTLYEQYF.

Only one count was recorded for this clone. The chain uses TRBV30 and TRBJ1-6; D not resolved. The length of the CDR3 is 13 residues. The V and J ends lost 1 base and 5 bases respectively, with 6 bases between them. Germline CDR1 GTSNPN, CDR2 SVGIG (reference sequence). CDR3 sequence reads: CAWSGQHNSPLHF. DNA for the CDR3: TGTGCCTGGAGTGGTCAACATAATTCACCCCTCCACTTT.

The J gene is TRBJ2-7, the V gene TRBV29-1, with D perhaps matching TRBD1 (6 bases). The CDR3 is 13 residues long. V was cut by 6 bases and J by 6 bases, with 18 bases left in between. The germline V gene encodes CDR1 SQVTM and CDR2 ANQGSEA. The CDR3: CSVSTGTLSEQYF. Here the CDR3 DNA reads TGCAGCGTCTCCACCGGGACACTTTCCGAGCAGTACTTC.

J is TRBJ2-7 and V is TRBV28; no firm D call. The CDR3 has 12 residues. Trimming took 3 bases from V and 2 from J, leaving 5 bases between them. From germline, CDR1 is MDHEN and CDR2 SYDVKM. CDR3 protein: CASSLLPYEQYF. In nucleotides, the CDR3 is TGTGCCAGCAGTTTGTTACCCTACGAGCAGTACTTC.

At least ten counts were recorded for this clone. This chain uses TRBV2 with TRBJ1-6; unclear D gene. The CDR3 runs 17 residues. V lost 1 base, J lost 0 bases, and 10 bases lay in between. CDR1 is SNHLY and CDR2 is FYNNEI in the germline V gene. The CDR3 spells CASSEVATSSYNSPLHF. The CDR3, as DNA: TGTGCCAGCAGTGAAGTGGCCACGAGCTCCTATAATTCACCCCTCCACTTT.

The V and J genes are TRBV9 and TRBJ1-5; TRBD1 agrees at 11 bases. V trimming: 4 bases; J trimming: 6 bases; junction bases outside the gene matches: 3. CDR1 SGDLS and CDR2 YYNGEE come from the germline V gene. This CDR3 is 14 amino acids long. The CDR3: CASSPGTGGQPQHF. In DNA form, the CDR3 reads TGTGCCAGCAGCCCAGGGACAGGGGGTCAGCCCCAGCATTTT.

The chain joins TRBV12-5 to TRBJ2-2; D not resolved. The CDR3 has 14 amino acids. V was cut by 0 bases and J by 0 bases, with 2 bases left in between. The V gene's germline CDR1 is LGHNT and CDR2 FRNRAP. The CDR3 sequence: CASGLVPNTGELFF. CDR3 bases: TGTGCTAGTGGTTTGGTACCGAACACCGGGGAGCTGTTTTTT.